The 16 T cell receptor beta chains below come from one sample, sequenced in a study of control samples from healthy donors and cancer patients. Profiled with immunoSEQ multiplex PCR; TCRdb holds only in-frame clones, not every one. The sample contains tens of thousands of clones, 70% to 75% of which appear only once. The source material was formalin-fixed, paraffin-embedded tissue. The source of these receptors is a male donor with melanoma.

There are a few counts of this clone. The V and J genes are TRBV5-1 and TRBJ1-3; 9 nucleotides align to TRBD1. The germline V gene has CDR1 SGHRS and CDR2 YFSETQ. CDR3 length: 14 amino acids. The junction had 3 bases not matched to a gene; V was cut back by 5 bases and J by 3 bases. DNA for the CDR3: TGCGCCAGCAGGAGGGACAGGGATGGAAACACCATATATTTT. This sequence encodes CASRRDRDGNTIYF.

This clone was picked up one time. This chain connects TRBV9 to TRBJ1-5; TRBD1 aligns across 10 bases. The trim removed 3 bases at V and 7 bases at J, leaving 4 bases unmatched. Germline CDR1 and CDR2: SGDLS and YYNGEE. This CDR3 comprises 14 residues. CDR3 amino acids: CASSGGQGGQPQHF. DNA for the CDR3: TGTGCCAGCAGCGGCGGACAGGGGGGACAGCCCCAGCATTTT.

The rearrangement links TRBV28 to TRBJ2-2; 7 bases match TRBD2. CDR1 is MDHEN, CDR2 SYDVKM, per germline. The CDR3 extends over 13 amino acids. Trimming at V came to 8 bases and at J to 7 bases, leaving 7 bases not matched to a gene. CDR3 sequence reads: CASSRTRVGELFF. CDR3 coding DNA: TGTGCCAGCTCGCGGACTAGAGTCGGGGAGCTGTTTTTT.

The chain combines TRBV6-1 with TRBJ2-3; 9 bases agree with TRBD2. The CDR3 has 15 residues. Losses at the gene ends were 2 bases for V and 8 bases for J; bases not matched to a gene: 8. Germline CDR1 is MNHNS and CDR2 is SASEGT. CDR3 region: CASSEIAREGGTQYF. The CDR3 DNA is TGTGCCAGCAGTGAAATCGCGCGGGAGGGCGGTACGCAGTATTTT.

In this sample, this clone is medium-sized. The rearrangement joins TRBV5-1 to TRBJ1-1; 9 bases line up with TRBD1. The V segment lost 4 bases and the J segment 2 bases; nucleotides outside the gene matches: 3. The CDR3 consists of 14 residues. Germline-derived CDR1 and CDR2 are SGHRS and YFSETQ. In DNA, the CDR3 is TGCGCCAGCAGCCCGGACAGGGGTAACACTGAAGCTTTCTTT. It translates to CASSPDRGNTEAFF.

A single count supports this clone. Other DNA sequences of this sample code for an identical CDR3. This sequence joins TRBV14 and TRBJ1-2; D is undetermined. The V end was cut by 0 bases, the J end by 4 bases, with 6 bases between. Germline V CDR1 and CDR2: SGHDN, FVKESK. The CDR3 covers 13 residues. The CDR3 loop reads CASSQDQTYGYTF. In nucleotides, the CDR3 is TGTGCCAGCAGCCAAGACCAGACCTATGGCTACACCTTC.

The chain links TRBV18 to TRBJ2-1; TRBD2 is a possible D gene (6 bases). The ends were cut back, 0 bases at V and 3 bases at J, with 12 bases in the middle. Germline V lookup: CDR1 KGHSH, CDR2 LQKENI. The CDR3 runs to 16 residues. The CDR3 is CASSPPETAGYNEQFF. The DNA for the CDR3 is TGTGCCAGCTCACCACCTGAGACAGCGGGCTACAATGAGCAGTTCTTC.

The sample holds one count of this clone. The rearrangement links TRBV6-5 to TRBJ2-3; D possibly corresponds to TRBD2 (5 bases). The CDR3 runs 15 residues. Germline V CDR1 and CDR2: MNHEY, SVGAGI. V was pared by 6 bases and J by 1 base, with 14 bases between. CDR3 in amino acids: CASRAPERGTDTQYF. The CDR3 nucleotides read TGTGCCAGCAGGGCCCCCGAGAGGGGCACAGATACGCAGTATTTT.

The rearrangement links TRBV4-1 to TRBJ2-2; D tentatively reads TRBD1 or TRBD2 (5 bases each). The CDR3 has 15 residues. V was pared by 0 bases and J by 4 bases, with 9 bases between. Germline V lookup: CDR1 MGHRA, CDR2 YSYEKL. This CDR3 is CASSQDFGGTGELFF. The CDR3 DNA reads as TGCGCCAGCAGCCAAGATTTTGGGGGCACCGGGGAGCTGTTTTTT.

This clone has more than one count but fewer than ten. The chain carries TRBV5-6 and TRBJ1-6; 9 bases are shared with TRBD1. This CDR3 is built from 15 residues. The germline V gene has CDR1 SGHDT and CDR2 YYEEEE. V lost 0 bases and J lost 5; bases outside the gene matches: 0. In DNA, the CDR3 is TGTGCCAGCAGCTTGGGGGACAGGGATAATTCACCCCTCCACTTT. Translated, it gives CASSLGDRDNSPLHF.

The V gene is TRBV11-2, the J gene TRBJ2-2, with 9 bases that match TRBD1. The CDR3 has 15 residues. V gave up 6 bases and J gave up 5 bases; unmatched junction bases: 7. Germline assignment: CDR1 SGHAT and CDR2 FQNNGV. The DNA for the CDR3 is TGTGCCAGCAGAGCCGGGACAGGGAGGACCGGGGAGCTGTTTTTT. Protein sequence: CASRAGTGRTGELFF.

The rearrangement joins TRBV2 to TRBJ1-1; 7 positions agree with TRBD1. The CDR3 covers 16 residues. Losses at the gene ends were 1 base for V and 1 base for J; bases not matched to a gene: 6. The germline gives CDR1 SNHLY, CDR2 FYNNEI. The CDR3 region has the DNA TGTGCCAGCAGTGAAGACAGGGGAGGCGGGAACACTGAAGCTTTCTTT. This sequence encodes CASSEDRGGGNTEAFF.

Comments on this clone: The junction differs from germline at one of its ends, possibly a read error. J is TRBJ2-5 and V is TRBV2, with 12 bases matching TRBD2. CDR1 and CDR2 from the germline V gene are SNHLY and FYNNEI. This CDR3 contains 13 residues. The CDR3 DNA is TGTGCCAACAGTGGGACTAGCGGGGAGACCCAGTACTTC. This gives the protein CANSGTSGETQYF.

This clone is categorized as medium-sized. This sequence joins TRBV24-1 and TRBJ2-1; unclear D gene. The germline V gene encodes CDR1 KGHDR and CDR2 SFDVKD. The CDR3 runs to 10 residues. V lost 9 bases and J lost 12, with 11 bases in between. The CDR3 nucleotides are TGTGCCACCTCACTCTCGGGGCAGTTCTTC. Translating it yields CATSLSGQFF.

This rearrangement joins TRBV5-4 to TRBJ2-1, with 7 bases aligning to TRBD1. The length of the CDR3 is 14 residues. Unmatched junction bases numbered 5, after V lost 7 bases and J lost 1 base. Germline CDR1 and CDR2: SGHNT and YYREEE (reference sequence). The CDR3, as DNA: TGTGCCAGCGGTGAGGGGGCATCCTACAATGAGCAGTTCTTC. Its translation is CASGEGASYNEQFF.

This chain links TRBV10-2 with TRBJ2-7; 7 nucleotides agree with TRBD2. V was pared by 7 bases and J by 9 bases, with 12 bases of the junction left unmatched. Germline CDR1 is WSHSY and CDR2 is SAAADI. The CDR3 length is 13 residues. The chain's CDR3 is CASTTTAGVGQYF. The CDR3 DNA follows: TGCGCCAGCACCACGACTGCGGGGGTAGGGCAGTACTTC.